Listed below are T cell receptor beta chains from one sample, sequenced in a study of shared clonotypes between healthy human individuals. Profiled with immunoSEQ multiplex PCR; TCRdb holds only in-frame clones, not every one. The sample consists of more than 1,200,000 clones, approximately 98.5% of them appearing once. Specimen: naive CD4+ T cells sorted from blood. These receptor sequences come from a man younger than 40 in good health. The CDR3 runs from the conserved cysteine through the conserved F or W. A D gene is named only where the DNA matches it firmly. A row's size may be missing; if present it is once, few, many or a size class.

size	V	J	D	DNA	CDR3
.	TRBV2	TRBJ2-5	.	TGTGCCAGCAGTGAAGGTCAGGCGAGACAAGAGACCCAGTACTTC	CASSEGQARQETQYF
.	TRBV9	TRBJ1-1	.	TGTGCCAGCAGCGCCCGACAGAACACTGAAGCTTTCTTT	CASSARQNTEAFF
.	TRBV5-1	TRBJ2-5	TRBD1	TGCGCCAGCAGCCAAGACAGGGCGGAGACCCAGTACTTC	CASSQDRAETQYF
.	TRBV19	TRBJ2-1	.	TGTGCCAGTAGACAGGCAGGGGTTTACAATGAGCAGTTCTTC	CASRQAGVYNEQFF
once	TRBV6-1	TRBJ2-7	.	TGTGCCAGCAGTGGCCTGACAGTAAATACCTACGAGCAGTACTTC	CASSGLTVNTYEQYF
.	TRBV30	TRBJ1-5	TRBD1	TGTGCCTGGAGGGACAGGGGTAGCAATCAGCCCCAGCATTTT	CAWRDRGSNQPQHF
.	TRBV5-4	TRBJ2-3	.	TGTGCCAGCAGCTTGCAGGGGCGAACAGATACGCAGTATTTT	CASSLQGRTDTQYF
.	TRBV5-1	TRBJ2-5	.	TGCGCCAGCAGCTTAGTTATGACGGCTAACCCACTCCAAGAGACCCAGTACTTC	CASSLVMTANPLQETQYF
.	TRBV7-8	TRBJ1-5	.	TGTGCCAGCAGCTGGAACGGGAACCAGCATTTT	CASSWNGNQHF
.	TRBV18	TRBJ2-5	TRBD2	TGTGCCAGCTCACCACTGGGGGGGAAAGAGACCCAGTACTTC	CASSPLGGKETQYF
.	TRBV6-5	TRBJ1-3	.	TGTGCCAGCAGTTACTCGTTTGGAGGAAACACCATATATTTT	CASSYSFGGNTIYF
.	TRBV14	TRBJ2-2	.	TGTGCCAGCAGCCTAGTCCGCGCCGGGGAGCTGTTTTTT	CASSLVRAGELFF
.	TRBV5-1	TRBJ2-1	TRBD1	TGCGCCAGCAGCTTACAGGGGGACTACAATGAGCAGTTCTTC	CASSLQGDYNEQFF
once	TRBV29-1	TRBJ2-3	.	TGCAGCGTTGAAAAGCAAAGCACAGATACGCAGTATTTT	CSVEKQSTDTQYF
.	TRBV30	TRBJ2-2	TRBD2	TGTGCCTGGGGTGCCAGACTAGCGGGAGAACATGGCACCGGGGAGCTGTTTTTT	CAWGARLAGEHGTGELFF
.	TRBV7-9	TRBJ2-3	.	TGTGCCAGCAGCTTGAGCGGACAGACTAGCACAGATACGCAGTATTTT	CASSLSGQTSTDTQYF
.	TRBV19	TRBJ1-3	.	TGTGCCAGTAGTAAAGCCGGTCTTTCTGGAAACACCATATATTTT	CASSKAGLSGNTIYF
.	TRBV5-6	TRBJ2-7	.	TGTGCCAGCAGCTTGCTCCTCTCCTACGAGCAGTACTTC	CASSLLLSYEQYF
.	TRBV6-1	TRBJ1-5	.	TGTGCCAGCAGTGAAGACGGGACGCTCCAGCATTTT	CASSEDGTLQHF
once	TRBV11-2	TRBJ2-7	.	TGTGCCAGCAGCTTGGTGGATTCAATCTCCTACGAGCAGTACTTC	CASSLVDSISYEQYF
.	TRBV28	TRBJ1-2	TRBD1	TGTGCCAGCAGGACAGGGGTTTATGGCTACACCTTC	CASRTGVYGYTF
.	TRBV9	TRBJ2-1	.	TGTGCCAGCAGCAAGGAAAATGAGCAGTTCTTC	CASSKENEQFF
.	TRBV6-6	TRBJ2-3	.	TGTGCCAGCAGTTACTCGAATTTTTACCCGGAGTATTTT	CASSYSNFYPEYF
.	TRBV19	TRBJ2-7	TRBD2	TGTGCCAGTAGTATGAGGGGGACTAGCGGGACCGAGCAGTACTTC	CASSMRGTSGTEQYF
.	TRBV9	TRBJ2-1	TRBD2	TGTGCCAGCAGCCCCACTAGCGGGTCCTACAATGAGCAGTTCTTC	CASSPTSGSYNEQFF
.	TRBV2	TRBJ1-2	.	TGTGCCAGCTCCTCCCCGTCTGGAGGCTACACCTTC	CASSSPSGGYTF
.	TRBV29-1	TRBJ2-7	.	TGCAGCGTCCGGGACTCGATCTACGAGCAGTACTTC	CSVRDSIYEQYF
.	TRBV19	TRBJ1-5	.	TGTGCCAGTAGTATGGGAGGTGCTGATCAGCCCCAGCATTTT	CASSMGGADQPQHF
once	TRBV28	TRBJ2-5	.	TGTGCCAGCGAGCCCCAGGAGGTGAGGGAGACCCAGTACTTC	CASEPQEVRETQYF
.	TRBV6-4	TRBJ2-2	TRBD2	TGTGCCAGCAGCGGACTAGCGGGAGGTGGCACCGGGGAGCTGTTTTTT	CASSGLAGGGTGELFF
.	TRBV27	TRBJ1-5	TRBD1	TGTGCCAGCCGACAGGGGAATCAGCCCCAGCATTTT	CASRQGNQPQHF
.	TRBV27	TRBJ1-2	.	TGTGCCAGCAGCCGGGGACGGGGTCTCGATTCAGGCTACACCTTC	CASSRGRGLDSGYTF
.	TRBV5-1	TRBJ2-7	TRBD1	TGCGCCAGCAGCTTGACCGGGACAGGGTTCGACGAGCAGTACTTC	CASSLTGTGFDEQYF
.	TRBV6-1	TRBJ2-7	.	TGTGCCAGCAGTGAAGCACCGTCCTACGAGCAGTACTTC	CASSEAPSYEQYF
.	TRBV23-1	TRBJ1-4	TRBD1	TGCGCCAGCAGTCAGTCCAGGGGGCTAACCGAAAAACTGTTTTTT	CASSQSRGLTEKLFF
.	TRBV29-1	TRBJ2-7	TRBD2	TGCAGCGTTGAATTAGCGGGAGCCCCTCTCTACGAGCAGTACTTC	CSVELAGAPLYEQYF
.	TRBV6-5	TRBJ2-7	.	TGTGCCAGCAGGTCAAATTCCTACGAGCAGTACTTC	CASRSNSYEQYF
.	TRBV28	TRBJ2-7	.	TGTGCCAGCAGTCTGCCTCTTCCCTACGAGCAGTACTTC	CASSLPLPYEQYF
.	TRBV11-2	TRBJ2-7	TRBD2	TGTGCCAGCAGCTTATCAGTCACTAGCGGGGTCGGCGAGCAGTACTTC	CASSLSVTSGVGEQYF
.	TRBV19	TRBJ2-1	TRBD1	TGTGCCAGTAGCGTAGGGGGCGCGGAGCAGTTCTTC	CASSVGGAEQFF
once	TRBV4-1	TRBJ2-1	TRBD2	TGCGCCAGCAGCCTCCTAGCGGTCCAGAATGAGCAGTTCTTC	CASSLLAVQNEQFF
.	TRBV6-1	TRBJ1-4	.	TGTGCCAGCTCCCAAGCGTCTTCTAATGAAAAACTGTTTTTT	CASSQASSNEKLFF
.	TRBV5-5	TRBJ2-1	.	TGTGCCAGCAGCTTTATTCTTATACAGGGCGGATCCTACAATGAGCAGTTCTTC	CASSFILIQGGSYNEQFF
.	TRBV5-5	TRBJ2-7	.	TGTGCCAGCAGACTCGGGTCAAGCAGCTCCTACGAGCAGTACTTC	CASRLGSSSSYEQYF
.	TRBV28	TRBJ2-7	TRBD2	TGTGCCAGCAGTTTACAAGCGGGAGGATTCGAGCAGTACTTC	CASSLQAGGFEQYF
once	TRBV5-1	TRBJ2-3	.	TGCGCCAGCAGCTTTCAGGGACCCACAGATACGCAGTATTTT	CASSFQGPTDTQYF
.	TRBV6-1	TRBJ1-5	.	TGTGCCAGCAGTGACGATTTCGGCCGGAGCAATCAGCCCCAGCATTTT	CASSDDFGRSNQPQHF
.	TRBV18	TRBJ2-2	.	TGTGCCAGCTCACTCTCGACAGCGAACACCGGGGAGCTGTTTTTT	CASSLSTANTGELFF
.	TRBV5-4	TRBJ2-1	.	TGTGCCAGCAGCTTGGTTGACAATGAGCAGTTCTTC	CASSLVDNEQFF
.	TRBV25-1	TRBJ1-4	TRBD1	TGTGCCAGCAGAAACCAGGACAGGGGAGAAAAACTGTTTTTT	CASRNQDRGEKLFF
.	TRBV6-1	TRBJ2-7	.	TGTGCCAGCGGTGGGCTGTCCTACGAGCAGTACTTC	CASGGLSYEQYF
.	TRBV5-6	TRBJ2-3	.	TGTGCCAGCAGCTTGGTAGTGACTAGCACAGATACGCAGTATTTT	CASSLVVTSTDTQYF
.	TRBV14	TRBJ2-7	.	TGTGCCAGCAGCCAGGGGTACGAGCAGTACTTC	CASSQGYEQYF
.	TRBV5-1	TRBJ2-1	TRBD2	TGCGCCAGCAGCTTGTATTTCAGGCAGCCGGCGGGAGGGAGCAATGAGCAGTTCTTC	CASSLYFRQPAGGSNEQFF
.	TRBV18	TRBJ2-7	TRBD2	TGTGCCAGCTCACCACAGTCGGGAGGGTACGAGCAGTACTTC	CASSPQSGGYEQYF
once	TRBV28	TRBJ2-2	TRBD2	TGTGCCAGCACCCCTAGCGGGTGGTCCGGCACCGGGGAGCTGTTTTTT	CASTPSGWSGTGELFF
.	TRBV5-6	TRBJ1-2	.	TGTGCCAGCAGCTTGAATACCCTTATAGGCTACACCTTC	CASSLNTLIGYTF
.	TRBV5-4	TRBJ1-5	.	TGTGCCAGCAGCTTGTTCCCCCAGCATTTT	CASSLFPQHF
once	TRBV18	TRBJ2-5	TRBD1	TGTGCCAGCTCACAGGACAGGGCCGAAACCCAGTACTTC	CASSQDRAETQYF